This T cell receptor (beta chain) was captured in a study of blood T cell repertoires in COVID-19. Recruits, aged roughly 18 to 90 years, lived in 24 US areas. This CDR3 region has 16 residues. Looked up from germline, CDR1 is SGHTA and CDR2 is FQGTGA. The ends lost 4 bases at V and 9 bases at J; junction bases unmatched: 13. Original processing methods: Nucleated cell counts were estimated from reference gene primer amplification. Measured with immunoSEQ multiplex PCR; TCRdb has only the in-frame clones, and not every one. That table furnishes V, J and clone size, whereas the DNA furnished D and trimming. The repertoire holds under 350,000 clones, with 80% to 90% as singletons.

This TCR came from a woman aged 40 to 50 with acute COVID-19. Input material: PBMCs or T cells enriched from blood (not recorded which). The genes are TRBV7-3 and TRBJ2-5; 11 positions agree with TRBD2. DNA for the CDR3: TGTGCCAGCAGCTCCGGACTGCTAGCGGGGGGCGGGGCCCAGTACTTC. Residues: CASSSGLLAGGGAQYF.